This T cell receptor beta chain was retrieved from a study of siplizumab effects on memory and regulatory T cells. Trimming at V came to 1 base and at J to 4 bases, leaving 7 bases not matched to a gene. The CDR3 totals 16 residues. Clones were sequenced by immunoSEQ multiplex PCR, and TCRdb holds only the in-frame ones, with some missing. The sample contains some 97,000 clones, 92% of which appear only once. Sequenced material: Tregs sorted from blood. This chain connects TRBV23-1 to TRBJ2-7; 10 bases are shared with TRBD2. TRBV23-1 is assigned to the ORF class and has an uncertain function. The receptor comes from a human donor in good health. CDR3 DNA: TGCGCCAGCAGTCAATGGTCTCGGACTAGCGGTTACGAGCAGTACTTC. Amino acids: CASSQWSRTSGYEQYF.